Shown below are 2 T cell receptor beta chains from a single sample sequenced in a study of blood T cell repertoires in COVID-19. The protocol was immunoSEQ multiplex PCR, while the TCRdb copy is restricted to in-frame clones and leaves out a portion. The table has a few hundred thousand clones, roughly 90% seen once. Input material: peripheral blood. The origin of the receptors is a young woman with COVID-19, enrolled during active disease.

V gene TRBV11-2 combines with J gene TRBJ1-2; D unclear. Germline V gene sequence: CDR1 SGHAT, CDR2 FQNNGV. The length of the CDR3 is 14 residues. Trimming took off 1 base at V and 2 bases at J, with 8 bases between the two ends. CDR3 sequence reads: CASSLGPANYGYTF. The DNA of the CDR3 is TGTGCCAGCAGCTTAGGCCCTGCGAACTATGGCTACACCTTC.

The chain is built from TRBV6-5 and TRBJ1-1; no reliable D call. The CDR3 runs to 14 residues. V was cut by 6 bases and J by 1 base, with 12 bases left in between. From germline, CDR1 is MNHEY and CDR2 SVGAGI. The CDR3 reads CASSLDSTNTEAFF. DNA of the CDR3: TGTGCCAGCAGCCTGGACTCTACGAACACTGAAGCTTTCTTT.